Presented here are 25 T cell receptor beta chains from one specimen sequenced in a study of T-cell memory formation after mild COVID-19. TCRdb analysed the 5' RACE reads with MiXCR anew, one entry per CDR3 protein. The sample has a few hundred thousand distinct CDR3 sequences, over 8.5% seen once. The sequencing sample was made of PBMCs or a T cell subset sorted from them (not recorded which). The receptors shown here come from a man aged 18 to 30 who had mild COVID-19 (a few samples of this study predate the infection). Cell type and time point are not known.

This clonotype was counted a few times. The rearrangement joins TRBV12-3 or TRBV12-4 to TRBJ2-3; D is perhaps TRBD1 (6 bases). The length of the CDR3 is 11 residues. The V end was cut by 6 bases, the J end by 10 bases, with 11 bases between. The CDR3 coding sequence is TGTGCCAGCAGCAACAGGGCCTCGCAGTATTTT. It encodes CASSNRASQYF.

The chain carries TRBV2 and TRBJ2-7; D unresolved. This CDR3 comprises 13 residues. V shed 3 bases and J shed 5 bases, with 11 bases lying between them. Germline assignment: CDR1 SNHLY and CDR2 FYNNEI. CDR3 sequence: CASSEFPRDEQYV. The DNA of the CDR3 is TGTGCCAGCAGTGAGTTCCCCCGGGACGAGCAGTACGTC.

This clonotype was counted a few times. V usage is TRBV6-5 and J usage is TRBJ2-1; maybe TRBD1 (6 bases). The CDR3 is made up of 14 amino acids. Per the germline V gene, CDR1 is MNHEY and CDR2 is SVGAGI. V lost 0 bases and J 4 bases, leaving 7 bases between the germline ends. CDR3 region: CASSYSTGYNEQFF. The CDR3 coding sequence is TGTGCCAGCAGTTACTCGACAGGATACAATGAGCAGTTCTTC.

This clonotype turned up a few times. The V gene is TRBV7-2, the J gene TRBJ1-1; possible D gene TRBD1, 5 bases. The germline V gene has CDR1 SGHTA and CDR2 FQGNSA. The ends were cut back, 10 bases at V and 1 base at J, with 13 bases in the middle. CDR3 size: 13 residues. The CDR3, as DNA: TGTGCCACTTCCGAGGGGAGGAACACTGAAGCTTTCTTT. This translates into CATSEGRNTEAFF.

This clonotype was detected a few times. This chain uses TRBV11-2 with TRBJ2-6; 8 bases are a match to TRBD2. Germline loops: CDR1 SGHAT, CDR2 FQNNGV. The trim removed 5 bases at V and 0 bases at J, leaving 3 bases unmatched. This CDR3 has 16 residues. CDR3 loop: CASSARGGSGANVLTF. The CDR3, as DNA: TGTGCCAGCAGCGCCCGGGGGGGCTCTGGGGCCAACGTCCTGACTTTC.

Only a few counts were recorded for this clonotype. The chain recombines TRBV12-3 or TRBV12-4 with TRBJ2-4; 9 bases fit TRBD1. This CDR3 region has 15 residues. Losses at the gene ends were 2 bases for V and 6 bases for J; bases not matched to a gene: 5. This chain's CDR3 is CASSLSRQGGNIQYF. CDR3 sequence (DNA): TGTGCCAGCAGTTTAAGTAGACAGGGGGGAAACATTCAGTACTTC.

J is TRBJ2-5 and V is TRBV6-5; 14 bases are shared with TRBD2. CDR1 is MNHEY and CDR2 is SVGAGI in the germline V gene. The CDR3 is made up of 17 amino acids. With 5 bases clipped from V and 5 bases from J, the junction kept 10 bases outside the gene matches. The CDR3 region is CASSILPGLAGVETQYF. DNA of the CDR3: TGTGCCAGCAGTATCCTTCCGGGACTAGCGGGGGTGGAGACCCAGTACTTC.

This clonotype was seen more than once but under ten times. The V and J genes are TRBV12-3 or TRBV12-4 and TRBJ1-3; D remains unclear. The CDR3 extends over 15 amino acids. The germline V and J ends were trimmed by 5 bases and 3 bases, with 14 bases remaining between them. The CDR3 spells CASSPLRTFGNTIYF. In DNA form, the CDR3 reads TGTGCCAGCAGTCCCCTAAGGACCTTTGGAAACACCATATATTTT.

Concerning this clonotype itself: This sequence may be a read error, since a much larger clone differs from it by one base. This rearrangement joins TRBV7-9 to TRBJ1-6; D ambiguous. CDR3 length equals 13 residues. Looked up from germline, CDR1 is SEHNR and CDR2 is FQNEAQ (reference sequence). The CDR3 loop reads CASILDYNSPLHF. DNA for the CDR3: TGTGCCAGCATCTTAGATTATAATTCACCCCTCCACTTT.

The chain recombines TRBV10-3 with TRBJ1-2; D uncertain. Germline-derived CDR1 and CDR2 are ENHRY and SYGVKD. The CDR3 runs to 13 residues. Trimming took 3 bases from V and 7 from J, leaving 12 bases between them. The CDR3 region is CAISDGPLAGYTF. CDR3 bases: TGTGCCATCAGTGACGGACCCCTCGCTGGCTACACCTTC.

This clonotype was detected ten times or more. The V call is TRBV4-1, the J call TRBJ2-5, with 7 bases aligning to TRBD2. The CDR3 contains 14 residues. The V and J ends lost 0 bases and 5 bases, in that order; junction bases with no gene match: 3. Germline V lookup: CDR1 MGHRA, CDR2 YSYEKL. The CDR3 protein is CASSQDPGGETQYF. The CDR3 DNA sequence: TGCGCCAGCAGCCAAGACCCCGGGGGGGAGACCCAGTACTTC.

This clonotype appeared many times. The chain has TRBV14 and TRBJ1-4; D not resolved. The CDR3 covers 18 residues. CDR1 and CDR2 from the germline V gene are SGHDN and FVKESK. V gave up 1 base and J gave up 3 bases, with 18 bases separating them. The CDR3 loop reads CASSQGVGKGMANEKLFF. The CDR3 DNA reads TGTGCCAGCAGCCAAGGAGTTGGCAAGGGAATGGCTAATGAAAAACTGTTTTTT.

This chain connects TRBV24-1 to TRBJ1-1, with 12 nucleotides matching TRBD1. J gave up 1 base and V 10 bases, and 12 bases lay outside the gene matches. The germline CDR1 and CDR2 sequences are KGHDR and SFDVKD. The CDR3 consists of 17 residues. CDR3 in DNA: TGTGCCACAAACCCGTCAGGGACAGGGGGCTGGAACACTGAAGCTTTCTTT. It yields the protein CATNPSGTGGWNTEAFF.

This clonotype was seen at least ten times. The V gene is TRBV5-1, the J gene TRBJ2-3, with 10 bases that match TRBD2. Germline assignment: CDR1 SGHRS and CDR2 YFSETQ. The J segment lost 1 base and the V segment lost 3 bases, leaving 5 bases of the junction unmatched. The CDR3 has 16 residues. The CDR3 region is CASSYGLADRTDTQYF. The CDR3 DNA reads as TGCGCCAGCAGCTACGGACTAGCGGATCGCACAGATACGCAGTATTTT.

This clonotype was counted at least ten times. This sequence joins TRBV5-6 and TRBJ2-2; possibly TRBD2 for D (6 bases). Germline V gene lookup returns CDR1 SGHDT and CDR2 YYEEEE. V was pared by 1 base and J by 8 bases, with 12 bases between. The CDR3 has 14 amino acids. In nucleotides, the CDR3 is TGTGCCAGCAGCTTGTTTGGACTAACTGGGGAGCTGTTTTTT. Encoded protein: CASSLFGLTGELFF.

The rearrangement joins TRBV14 to TRBJ1-2; D may be TRBD1 (5 bases). Germline V CDR1 and CDR2: SGHDN, FVKESK. V lost 0 bases, J lost 8 bases, and 19 bases lay in between. This CDR3 has 16 amino acids. CDR3 DNA sequence: TGTGCCAGCAGCCAAGATCATTATGGGATACGGGACGGCTACACCTTC. Protein: CASSQDHYGIRDGYTF.

This clonotype was seen a handful of times. The chain joins TRBV6-5 to TRBJ1-1; TRBD1 aligns across 8 bases. The CDR3 extends over 16 amino acids. CDR1 and CDR2 (germline): MNHEY, SVGAGI. V dropped 2 bases and J dropped 0; count of bases not matched to a gene: 5. CDR3 in amino acids: CASSYVGQGLNTEAFF. CDR3 in DNA: TGTGCCAGCAGTTACGTAGGACAGGGTTTGAACACTGAAGCTTTCTTT.

This clonotype turned up a few times. The V gene is TRBV7-9, the J gene TRBJ1-5; D uncertain. CDR1 SEHNR and CDR2 FQNEAQ come from the germline V gene (reference sequence). V was trimmed by 5 bases and J by 2 bases, leaving 10 bases between them. CDR3 length: 14 residues. CDR3 DNA: TGTGCCAGCAGCGGAGGGAAACGCAATCAGCCCCAGCATTTT. Encoded protein: CASSGGKRNQPQHF.

This clonotype was detected a few times. The genes are TRBV6-5 and TRBJ1-6; D may be TRBD1 (5 bases). Deletions cut 7 bases from V and 8 bases from J, with 18 bases between. The CDR3 loop spans 15 amino acids. Germline V gene sequence: CDR1 MNHEY, CDR2 SVGAGI. This CDR3 reads CASTHGTGTDSPLHF. In DNA form, the CDR3 reads TGTGCCAGCACTCACGGGACGGGGACGGATTCACCCCTCCACTTT.

V gene TRBV6-5 combines with J gene TRBJ2-7; D call uncertain. Trimming shortened V by 5 bases and J by 7 bases, and 21 bases separated the two germline ends. Germline values: CDR1 MNHEY, CDR2 SVGAGI. The CDR3 extends over 15 amino acids. CDR3 amino acids: CASSTPREALREQYF. CDR3 sequence (DNA): TGTGCCAGCAGTACCCCGCGTGAGGCCCTTCGGGAGCAGTACTTC.

In this sample, this clonotype turned up many times. The rearrangement links TRBV5-4 to TRBJ2-7; D remains ambiguous. There are 14 residues in the CDR3. V lost 4 bases and J lost 0, with 11 bases in between. Germline CDR1 SGHNT, CDR2 YYREEE (reference sequence). The DNA for the CDR3 is TGTGCCAGCAGCCCCCGTGACGGCTCCTACGAGCAGTACGTC. Amino acid sequence: CASSPRDGSYEQYV.

The rearrangement uses TRBV6-1 and TRBJ2-4; TRBD1 might be the D (6 bases). The CDR3 sequence is 13 residues long. CDR1 is MNHNS and CDR2 is SASEGT in the germline V gene. The CDR3 is CVLKRQDSNIQYF. The CDR3 nucleotides are TGTGTCCTGAAGCGACAGGATTCAAACATTCAGTACTTC.

The V and J genes are TRBV5-1 and TRBJ2-5, with D perhaps TRBD1 (5 bases). V lost 3 bases, J lost 5 bases, and 17 bases lay in between. Germline CDR1 SGHRS, CDR2 YFSETQ. CDR3 length equals 15 residues. CDR3 region: CASSSEGTGRETQYF. Here the CDR3 DNA reads TGCGCCAGCAGCTCGGAAGGTACAGGCCGGGAGACCCAGTACTTC. Combining the CDR3 with reference TRBV5-1 and TRBJ2-5 gives the whole variable domain KAGVTQTPRYLIKTRGQQVTLSCSPISGHRSVSWYQQTPGQGLQFLFEYFSETQRNKGNFPGRFSGRQFSNSRSEMNVSTLELGDSALYLCASSSEGTGRETQYFGPGTRLLVL.

Worth noting for this clonotype: In this CDR3 the conserved last residue, phenylalanine or tryptophan, is missing, so a read error is likely. The DNA is left out, because the CDR3 cannot be placed on it with certainty; the CDR3 is given as TCRdb lists it. V is TRBV12-3 or TRBV12-4 and J is TRBJ2-1; the tabulated D call, TRBD2, remains unverified against the DNA. The CDR3 comprises 8 residues, both ends counted. The CDR3 is CASSLGEL.

This sequence joins TRBV3-1 and TRBJ2-3; D gene uncertain. The length of the CDR3 is 19 residues. Germline-derived CDR1 and CDR2 are LGHDT and YNNKEL (reference sequence). Trimming took off 1 base at V and 0 bases at J, with 20 bases between the two ends. CDR3 in amino acids: CASSQAGSPGQASTDTQYF. Here the CDR3 DNA reads TGTGCCAGCAGCCAAGCTGGAAGTCCCGGGCAGGCGAGCACAGATACGCAGTATTTT.